This T cell receptor (beta chain) was sequenced in a study of siplizumab effects on memory and regulatory T cells. Study findings and constraints: It was not possible to assign a naive or memory phenotype to roughly 80-96% of proliferating CD4+ or CD8+ clones. Sequences that were alloreactive and traceable to unstimulated CD4+ memory cells were significantly reduced by siplizumab.

To note about this clone: Its target is not known.

Clones were sequenced by immunoSEQ multiplex PCR, and TCRdb holds only the in-frame ones, with some missing. The sample has 95,000 to 100,000 clones, about 93% seen once. From germline, CDR1 is MNHNS and CDR2 SASEGT. V gave up 6 bases and J gave up 6 bases; unmatched junction bases: 11. The CDR3 extends over 14 amino acids. The rearrangement links TRBV6-1 to TRBJ2-7, with 7 bases that match TRBD1. The specimen sequenced was non-Treg CD4+ T cells sorted from blood. The clonotype comes from a human donor in good health. CDR3 sequence reads: CASSVEGAFAEQYF. CDR3 nucleotide sequence: TGTGCCAGCAGCGTAGAGGGGGCGTTCGCCGAGCAGTACTTC.